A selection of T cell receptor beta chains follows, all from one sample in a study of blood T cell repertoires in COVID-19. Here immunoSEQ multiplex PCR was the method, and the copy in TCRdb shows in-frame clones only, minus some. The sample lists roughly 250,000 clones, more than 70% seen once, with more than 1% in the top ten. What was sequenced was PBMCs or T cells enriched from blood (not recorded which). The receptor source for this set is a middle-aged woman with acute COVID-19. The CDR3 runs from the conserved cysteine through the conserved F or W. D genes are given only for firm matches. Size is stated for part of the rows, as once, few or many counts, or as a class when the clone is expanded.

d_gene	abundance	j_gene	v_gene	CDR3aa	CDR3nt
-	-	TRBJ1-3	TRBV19	CASRRAPSESGNTIYF	TGTGCCAGTAGGAGGGCCCCAAGCGAATCTGGAAACACCATATATTTT
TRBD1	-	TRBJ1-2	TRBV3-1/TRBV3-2	CASSQALPTGPNYGYTF	TGTGCCAGCAGCCAAGCACTCCCGACAGGGCCTAACTATGGCTACACCTTC
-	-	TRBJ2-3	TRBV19	CASSIQISTDTQYF	TGTGCCAGTAGTATCCAGATTAGCACAGATACGCAGTATTTT
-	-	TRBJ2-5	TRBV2	CASSIQGQETQYF	TGTGCCAGCAGTATTCAGGGGCAAGAGACCCAGTACTTC
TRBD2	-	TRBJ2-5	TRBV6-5	CASSYSWGLEKETQYF	TGTGCCAGCAGTTACTCCTGGGGACTAGAGAAAGAGACCCAGTACTTC
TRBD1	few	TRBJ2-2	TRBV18	CASSPWAGGRTGELFF	TGTGCCAGCTCACCATGGGCAGGGGGTCGCACCGGGGAGCTGTTTTTT
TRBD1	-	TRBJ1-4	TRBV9	CASSAGGQGKKLFF	TGTGCCAGCAGCGCTGGGGGACAGGGAAAAAAACTGTTTTTT
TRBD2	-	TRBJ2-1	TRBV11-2	CASSLWAGGPSEQFF	TGTGCCAGCAGCTTATGGGCGGGAGGGCCCTCTGAGCAGTTCTTC
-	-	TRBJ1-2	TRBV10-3	CAISPGREEGYTF	TGTGCCATCAGTCCTGGAAGGGAGGAAGGCTACACCTTC
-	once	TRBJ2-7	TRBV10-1	CASSDYSKGAYEQYF	TGCGCCAGCAGTGATTATTCAAAGGGGGCCTACGAGCAGTACTTC
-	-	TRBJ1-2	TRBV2	CASSEARSHGYTF	TGTGCCAGCAGTGAAGCGCGGAGCCATGGCTACACCTTC
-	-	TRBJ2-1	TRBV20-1	CSASQGSGNEQFF	TGCAGTGCTAGTCAGGGGAGCGGCAATGAGCAGTTCTTC
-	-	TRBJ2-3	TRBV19	CASSPRTYTQYF	TGTGCCAGTAGTCCCCGGACTTATACGCAGTATTTT